This T cell receptor beta chain was captured by sequencing in a study of blood T cell repertoires in COVID-19 (dated by TCRdb to the early 2020s). General notes on the study: Samples from collaborators originated in the United States, Italy and Spain and spanned both the acute and convalescent phases of COVID-19. The material from the prospective study consisted of cDNA or gDNA derived from T cells, B-cell-depleted T cells, or PBMCs. Subjects who had been exposed to COVID-19, were actively infected with it, or had recovered from it provided the deeply sampled blood TCRbeta repertoires that made up the dataset. The repertoires were released in a freely available public database meant as a resource for research on the immune response to SARS-CoV-2. Samples were obtained from the ongoing ImmuneRACE study (first 160 participants) and from 1,200 or so subjects provided by 6 global collaborators. The sample metadata nearly always contained a de-identified subject ID, COVID-19 status, age in years and sex. Where available, HLA class I and class II types were obtained from metadata supplied by the sample provider rather than from assay-based typing. What the study reported, not specific to this receptor: Clinical and demographic metadata were provided uncurated, with the amount varying by source and participant.

Collaborating institutions collected whole blood in K2EDTA tubes following their own protocols. For TCRbeta analysis, collaborators shipped samples as frozen whole blood, isolated PBMCs, or DNA extracted from either of those sample types. TCRbeta CDR3 regions were amplified from genomic DNA by means of the immunoSEQ Assay, a bias-controlled multiplex PCR. The published analysis was carried out like this. Within the assay, amplification of reference gene primers was used to estimate how many nucleated cells each sample contained. To quantify the absolute abundance of each unique TCRbeta CDR3 rearrangement, sequence reads were collapsed and filtered. For each sample, productive Simpson clonality was calculated as the square root of Simpson's diversity index across productive rearrangements. The table was pulled from immuneACCESS by TCRdb, which kept in-frame rearrangements only. Such tables lose some clones; where checked, under half of the loss comes from unresolved V genes, and the rest has no known cause. The D gene and trimming were derived from the DNA, and the V and J assignments and clone size from that table. This sample comprises 120,000 or so clones, 85% of them detected only once. Roughly 27% of the sample is in the top ten clones.

To note about this clone: Its antigen is still unknown. It has no much larger one-base neighbor in the sample; base qualities were not kept.

The germline V gene provides CDR1 SQVTM and CDR2 ANQGSEA. V and J lose 4 bases and 10 bases, and a span of 19 bases separates them. The CDR3 holds 13 amino acids from the cysteine to the phenylalanine. CDR3 DNA only is kept here, 39 bases in frame from base 1. The sequenced sample consisted of peripheral blood. The sequence links TRBV29-1 to TRBJ1-1; TRBD1 is perhaps the D gene, given 6 matching bases. The clonotype originates from an elderly woman with acute or convalescent COVID-19. The nucleotide sequence is given as TGCAGCGTTGGCAGGACAGCCCCACTGGGAGCTTTCTTT. The resulting protein is CSVGRTAPLGAFF. The reference TRBV29-1 and TRBJ1-1 proteins fill in what lies around the CDR3, so the full variable domain reads SAVISQKPSRDICQRGTSLTIQCQVDSQVTMMFWYRQQPGQSLTLIATANQGSEATYESGFVIDKFPISRPNLTFSTLTVSNMSPEDSSIYLCSVGRTAPLGAFFGQGTRLTVV.